This is a list of T cell receptor beta chains from one sample in a study of T cell responses to AZD1222 COVID-19 vaccine. The assay was immunoSEQ multiplex PCR, and TCRdb's table has in-frame clones only and misses some. This table has over 95,000 clones, roughly 92% appearing once. This specimen consisted of peripheral blood, obtained 28 days after the second AZD1222 dose. Receptors originate from an adult who received the AZD1222 COVID-19 vaccine. The CDR3 runs from the conserved cysteine through the conserved F or W. Each record gives: clone size, J gene, D gene, V gene, CDR3 DNA, CDR3 protein. The D gene is left open where the match is weak. Some rows mark clone size as missing; the rest say once, few, many or name a class of expanded clone.

>-|TRBJ1-4|-|TRBV2
TGTGCCAGCGGGAGTGGTGAAAAACTGTTTTTT
CASGSGEKLFF
>-|TRBJ2-3|-|TRBV29-1
TGCAGCGCCCGCCCGGGAGCAGATACGCAGTATTTT
CSARPGADTQYF
>few|TRBJ2-5|TRBD2|TRBV7-9
TGTGCCAGCACCATAGCGGGAGCGGAGACCCAGTACTTC
CASTIAGAETQYF
>-|TRBJ2-3|-|TRBV3-1/TRBV3-2
TGTGCCAGCAGCCAAATAGCGGATTCCAGCACAGATACGCAGTATTTT
CASSQIADSSTDTQYF
>-|TRBJ2-1|TRBD2|TRBV18
TGTGCCAGCTCACCAAGGCTAGCGGGAGGGGGTGAGCAGTTCTTC
CASSPRLAGGGEQFF
>-|TRBJ2-5|-|TRBV5-1
TGCGCCAGCAGCTCGGGTGATTCGGAGACCCAGTACTTC
CASSSGDSETQYF
>-|TRBJ1-2|-|TRBV12-3/TRBV12-4
TGTGCCATCGCCCCCGGGCCCTATGGCTACACCTTC
CAIAPGPYGYTF
>few|TRBJ2-2|-|TRBV7-2
TGTGCCAGCAGCTTACTAGCGATCCCTGGGGAGCTGTTTTTT
CASSLLAIPGELFF
>-|TRBJ1-4|TRBD1|TRBV19
TGTGCCAGTAGATTGGGACAGGGGTTCGGAAAACTGTTTTTT
CASRLGQGFGKLFF
>-|TRBJ1-1|-|TRBV18
TGTGCCAGCTCACCCACCCCGGGTACTGAAGCTTTCTTT
CASSPTPGTEAFF
>-|TRBJ1-2|-|TRBV30
TGTGCCTGGAATCCAGGGTTTAGCTATGGCTACACCTTC
CAWNPGFSYGYTF
>-|TRBJ1-4|-|TRBV20-1
TGCAGTGCTAGTAACAGGGACGAAAAACTGTTTTTT
CSASNRDEKLFF
>-|TRBJ1-4|-|TRBV28
TGTGCCAGCAGTAAGGACAGCGGGGTTGAAAAACTGTTTTTT
CASSKDSGVEKLFF
>-|TRBJ2-2|-|TRBV28
TGTGCCAGCAGTTTGACTAACACCGGGGAGCTGTTTTTT
CASSLTNTGELFF
>-|TRBJ1-5|TRBD1|TRBV29-1
TGCAGCGTTACTTCGGGACAGGGCTCCAATCAGCCCCAGCATTTT
CSVTSGQGSNQPQHF
>-|TRBJ2-7|TRBD2|TRBV29-1
TGCAGCGTTGAAGATTGGACTAGCGGGAGCTACGAGCAGTACTTC
CSVEDWTSGSYEQYF
>-|TRBJ1-1|-|TRBV6-5
TGTGCCAGCAGTCGCCCTCCGGGAAAGACTGAAGCTTTCTTT
CASSRPPGKTEAFF
>-|TRBJ1-1|TRBD1|TRBV28
TGTGCCAGCAGTTTAAGCGGCTTGGGTCGACAGGGAGTCTACCGGGGTGAAGCTTTCTTT
CASSLSGLGRQGVYRGEAFF
>-|TRBJ1-4|-|TRBV11-2
TGTGCCAGCAGCTTAAAAGTCCAGGGAGGGGTTTATGAAAAACTGTTTTTT
CASSLKVQGGVYEKLFF
>few|TRBJ2-1|TRBD1|TRBV19
TGTGCCAGTAGTACAGGGGGCGTTGAGCAGTTCTTC
CASSTGGVEQFF
>-|TRBJ1-2|-|TRBV28
TGTGCCAGCAGTTTCGGCAGTTTTAACTATGGCTACACCTTC
CASSFGSFNYGYTF
>-|TRBJ2-1|-|TRBV19
TGTGCCAGTAGTATAGCGGGGTCCTACAATGAGCAGTTCTTC
CASSIAGSYNEQFF
>few|TRBJ1-4|-|TRBV18
TGTGCCAGCTCTCTACCGGGACTAGCTGGGGAAAAACTGTTTTTT
CASSLPGLAGEKLFF
>-|TRBJ2-1|TRBD2|TRBV28
TGTGCCAGCCGAACCCCAAGAGCGGGACTCGGTGAGCAGTTCTTC
CASRTPRAGLGEQFF